The 32 T cell receptor beta chains in this list originate from one sample, sequenced in a study of cytomegalovirus exposure and HLA in healthy donors (dated by TCRdb to the late 2010s). Library construction relied on the immunoSEQ multiplex PCR assay. The multiplex PCR relied on a mix of 60 forward primers for TCR Vbeta segments and 13 reverse primers for TCR Jbeta segments. The clones in this table, taken by TCRdb from immuneACCESS, are in-frame only. Not every clone is retained; where verified, under half of the shortfall comes from an unresolved V gene, and the cause of the rest is unknown. This sample holds more than 150,000 clones; roughly 84% were observed only once. 2% to 2.5% of the sample comes from the top ten. The sample comprised PBMCs. Receptors originate from a woman aged 18 to 35 in good health and CMV-seronegative.

The chain combines TRBV5-1 with TRBJ2-7; 8 bases are shared with TRBD2. Germline V gene lookup returns CDR1 SGHRS and CDR2 YFSETQ. The CDR3 has 12 residues. J was trimmed by 6 bases and V by 4 bases; bases with no gene match: 3. This chain's CDR3 is CASSAGGGEQYF. Here the CDR3 DNA reads TGCGCCAGCAGCGCGGGGGGTGGCGAGCAGTACTTC.

This clone has only one observation. The sample carries other DNA sequences with the same CDR3. The J gene is TRBJ2-6, the V gene TRBV6-5, with D possibly TRBD2 on 6 matching bases. This CDR3 spans 14 amino acids. Trimming took 6 bases from V and 2 from J, leaving 8 bases between them. The germline CDR1 and CDR2 sequences are MNHEY and SVGAGI. In nucleotides, the CDR3 is TGTGCCAGCAGCTCGGGGGCTGGGGCCAACGTCCTGACTTTC. This codes for CASSSGAGANVLTF.

The V gene is TRBV2, the J gene TRBJ2-5; D gene uncertain. Between the trimmed V and J ends, which lost 6 bases and 2 bases, there was a span of 13 bases. The CDR3 length is 14 residues. The V gene's germline CDR1 is SNHLY and CDR2 FYNNEI. DNA of the CDR3: TGTGCCAGCAGCCCCGGAATACTACAAGAGACCCAGTACTTC. Protein product: CASSPGILQETQYF.

Concerning this clone itself: Other DNA sequences from this sample encode an identical CDR3 as well. The chain joins TRBV28 to TRBJ1-2, with D uncertain. This CDR3 has 12 amino acids. Germline CDR1 reads MDHEN; CDR2 reads SYDVKM. V dropped 3 bases and J dropped 0 bases, with 2 bases sitting between them. The CDR3 protein is CASSFSNYGYTF. CDR3 in DNA: TGTGCCAGCAGTTTCTCTAACTATGGCTACACCTTC.

V gene TRBV5-4 combines with J gene TRBJ1-5; D is unclear. Per the germline V gene, CDR1 is SGHNT and CDR2 is YYREEE (reference sequence). The V and J ends lost 3 bases and 3 bases respectively, with 25 bases between them. The length of the CDR3 is 19 residues. This CDR3 reads CASSSTERVNNPSNQPQHF. DNA for the CDR3: TGTGCCAGCAGCTCAACGGAGAGAGTAAACAACCCCTCCAATCAGCCCCAGCATTTT.

V and J are TRBV27 and TRBJ2-3; 7 nucleotides line up with TRBD2. Per germline, CDR1 MNHEY and CDR2 SMNVEV (reference sequence). The J segment lost 4 bases and the V segment lost 2 bases, leaving 6 bases of the junction unmatched. The CDR3 consists of 15 residues. CDR3 DNA sequence: TGTGCCAGCAGTTTAGTAAGGGCGGGGGCAGATACGCAGTATTTT. Amino acids: CASSLVRAGADTQYF.

The rearrangement joins TRBV9 to TRBJ2-3; TRBD2 matches 8 bases. The CDR3 runs to 17 residues. Germline CDR1 and CDR2: SGDLS and YYNGEE. V gave up 0 bases and J gave up 4 bases; unmatched junction bases: 10. The CDR3 region has the DNA TGTGCCAGCAGCGTAGCCCCAAACGGGGGGGCGTCAGATACGCAGTATTTT. This gives the protein CASSVAPNGGASDTQYF.

This clone was detected once. The chain carries TRBV18 and TRBJ1-4; D is undetermined. The V gene lost 4 bases and the J gene lost 0 bases, with 6 bases spanning the gap. Germline V gene data show CDR1 as KGHSH and CDR2 as LQKENI. The CDR3 spans 14 residues. The DNA of the CDR3 is TGTGCCAGCTCACTCGGGACAACTAATGAAAAACTGTTTTTT. Amino acids: CASSLGTTNEKLFF. Full variable domain (remainder filled in from reference TRBV18 and TRBJ1-4): NAGVMQNPRHLVRRRGQEARLRCSPMKGHSHVYWYRQLPEEGLKFMVYLQKENIIDESGMPKERFSAEFPKEGPSILRIQQVVRGDSAAYFCASSLGTTNEKLFFGSGTQLSVL.

The V gene is TRBV18, the J gene TRBJ1-3; 8 nucleotides align to TRBD1. Germline V gene sequence: CDR1 KGHSH, CDR2 LQKENI. V trimming: 6 bases; J trimming: 4 bases; junction bases outside the gene matches: 11. The CDR3 has 16 residues. CDR3 in DNA: TGTGCCAGCTCGTCAATGGACAGGGTAGCCGGAAACACCATATATTTT. Protein: CASSSMDRVAGNTIYF.

The chain recombines TRBV5-8 with TRBJ2-1, with D possibly TRBD1 on 5 matching bases. Germline V CDR1 and CDR2: SGHTS, YDEGEE. This CDR3 has 13 amino acids. Trimming took 1 base from V and 4 from J, leaving 6 bases between them. DNA for the CDR3: TGTGCCAGCAGCTTGAGGGGTTACAATGAGCAGTTCTTC. This translates into CASSLRGYNEQFF. Using reference TRBV5-8 and TRBJ2-1 for the parts outside the CDR3, the full variable domain is EAGVTQSPTHLIKTRGQQATLRCSPISGHTSVYWYQQALGLGLQFLLWYDEGEERNRGNFPPRFSGRQFPNYSSELNVNALELEDSALYLCASSLRGYNEQFFGPGTRLTVL.

This chain links TRBV19 with TRBJ2-3; 10 bases fit TRBD2. V trimming: 3 bases; J trimming: 3 bases; junction bases outside the gene matches: 3. Looked up from germline, CDR1 is LNHDA and CDR2 is SQIVND (reference sequence). The CDR3 extends over 15 amino acids. Written as DNA, the CDR3 is TGTGCCAGTAGTATCGGTAGCGGGGGGACAGATACGCAGTATTTT. It specifies CASSIGSGGTDTQYF.

The chain joins TRBV27 to TRBJ2-1, with 12 nucleotides matching TRBD2. Trimming cost V 8 bases and J 9 bases; bases outside gene matches: 14. Looked up from germline, CDR1 is MNHEY and CDR2 is SMNVEV (reference sequence). The CDR3 is 16 amino acids. Written as DNA, the CDR3 is TGTGCCAGCCGCCCCTCGACTAGCGGGAGACTCAGTGAGCAGTTCTTC. This sequence encodes CASRPSTSGRLSEQFF.

V is TRBV14 and J is TRBJ1-5; a possible D gene is TRBD1 (6 bases). Germline V gene sequence: CDR1 SGHDN, CDR2 FVKESK. The CDR3 contains 15 residues. The ends were cut back, 8 bases at V and 0 bases at J, with 14 bases in the middle. The CDR3 here is CASFRQELSNQPQHF. The CDR3 coding sequence is TGTGCCAGCTTCCGACAGGAACTTAGCAATCAGCCCCAGCATTTT.

V and J are TRBV7-2 and TRBJ1-2; possible D gene TRBD1, 6 bases. V shed 5 bases and J shed 7 bases, with 14 bases lying between them. The CDR3 spans 13 residues. The germline CDR1 and CDR2 sequences are SGHTA and FQGNSA. In DNA, the CDR3 is TGTGCCAGCAGCCAGAGGGGGGGTAGTGGCTACACCTTC. Translating gives CASSQRGGSGYTF.

This chain joins TRBV5-4 and TRBJ2-3; D perhaps matches TRBD2 (5 bases). The V end lost 1 base, the J end lost 1 base, and 10 bases lay between the germline ends. Germline loops: CDR1 SGHNT, CDR2 YYREEE (reference sequence). The length of the CDR3 is 15 residues. This chain's CDR3 is CASSLPAGGTDTQYF. The CDR3 DNA follows: TGTGCCAGCAGCTTGCCCGCCGGGGGCACAGATACGCAGTATTTT.

The table lists this clone with a few counts. The rearrangement uses TRBV18 and TRBJ2-7; 7 bases are a match to TRBD1. Germline V gene sequence: CDR1 KGHSH, CDR2 LQKENI. Trimming cost V 3 bases and J 2 bases; bases outside gene matches: 4. This CDR3 is built from 14 residues. The CDR3 loop is CASSPKGTAYEQYF. In DNA, the CDR3 is TGTGCCAGCTCACCTAAAGGGACAGCCTACGAGCAGTACTTC. Supplemented by reference TRBV18 and TRBJ2-7, the full variable domain reads NAGVMQNPRHLVRRRGQEARLRCSPMKGHSHVYWYRQLPEEGLKFMVYLQKENIIDESGMPKERFSAEFPKEGPSILRIQQVVRGDSAAYFCASSPKGTAYEQYFGPGTRLTVT.

The chain carries TRBV28 and TRBJ1-2; D remains ambiguous. Deletions cut 10 bases from V and 4 bases from J, with 10 bases between. The CDR3 loop spans 11 amino acids. Per germline, CDR1 MDHEN and CDR2 SYDVKM. The CDR3 region is CATLEGYGYTF. The CDR3, as DNA: TGTGCCACCTTGGAGGGCTATGGCTACACCTTC.

V is TRBV5-4 and J is TRBJ2-3; TRBD2 agrees at 8 bases. Germline loops: CDR1 SGHNT, CDR2 YYREEE (reference sequence). Trimming took 4 bases from V and 1 from J; bases not matched to a gene: 8. The CDR3 runs 16 residues. The CDR3: CASSLDLTSGTDTQYF. The CDR3 region has the DNA TGTGCCAGCAGCCTTGATTTGACTAGCGGCACAGATACGCAGTATTTT.

This chain links TRBV7-9 with TRBJ2-3; TRBD2 aligns across 8 bases. CDR1 and CDR2 from the germline V gene are SEHNR and FQNEAQ (reference sequence). Germline trimming cut 6 bases from V and 5 bases from J; bases unmatched to any gene: 16. The CDR3 loop spans 17 amino acids. This CDR3 is CASSLIIAGRRGDTQYF. CDR3 coding DNA: TGTGCCAGCAGTTTAATAATAGCGGGGCGACGGGGAGATACGCAGTATTTT.

The chain links TRBV19 to TRBJ1-2; no definite D call. Germline V CDR1 and CDR2: LNHDA, SQIVND (reference sequence). CDR3 length: 12 residues. Trimming left V 3 bases short and J 8 bases short, with 10 bases between. This chain's CDR3 is CASSIGPPGYTF. DNA of the CDR3: TGTGCCAGTAGTATCGGTCCCCCAGGCTACACCTTC.

The CDR3 region is CASSPRPQAGNTIYF. CDR3 bases: TGTGCCAGCAGCCCTCGTCCGCAAGCAGGAAACACCATATATTTT. The chain combines TRBV7-8 with TRBJ1-3; D remains ambiguous. Deletions cut 5 bases from V and 4 bases from J, with 15 bases between. The V gene's germline CDR1 is SGHVS and CDR2 FQNEAQ. This CDR3 region has 15 residues.

Written as DNA, the CDR3 is TGTGCCAGCTCGTTAGGGACAGCCCATCAGCCCCAGCATTTT. Its translation is CASSLGTAHQPQHF. The genes are TRBV18 and TRBJ1-5, with TRBD1 identical over 7 bases. CDR1 is KGHSH, CDR2 LQKENI, per germline. Trimming took 6 bases from V and 5 from J; bases not matched to a gene: 7. The CDR3 has 14 amino acids. The variable domain in full, completed from reference TRBV18 and TRBJ1-5, reads NAGVMQNPRHLVRRRGQEARLRCSPMKGHSHVYWYRQLPEEGLKFMVYLQKENIIDESGMPKERFSAEFPKEGPSILRIQQVVRGDSAAYFCASSLGTAHQPQHFGDGTRLSIL.

The chain employs TRBV18 and TRBJ1-5; D remains unclear. Germline V gene data show CDR1 as KGHSH and CDR2 as LQKENI. V lost 3 bases to trimming and J lost 0 bases, with 9 bases between them. The CDR3 length is 15 residues. The CDR3 reads CASSPLANSNQPQHF. The CDR3 bases are TGTGCCAGCTCACCCCTCGCTAATAGCAATCAGCCCCAGCATTTT.

The CDR3 protein is CASSYSSRQGDQPQHF. The CDR3 DNA sequence: TGTGCCAGCAGTTACTCGTCTCGACAGGGCGATCAGCCCCAGCATTTT. The chain carries TRBV6-5 and TRBJ1-5, with 7 nucleotides matching TRBD1. The V and J ends lost 0 bases and 5 bases, in that order; junction bases with no gene match: 7. The CDR3 length is 16 residues. From germline, CDR1 is MNHEY and CDR2 SVGAGI.

The rearrangement joins TRBV5-4 to TRBJ2-1; D is undetermined. The CDR3 spans 12 residues. V was shortened by 0 bases and J by 7 bases, with 5 bases between the two germline ends. The V gene's germline CDR1 is SGHNT and CDR2 YYREEE (reference sequence). CDR3 sequence (DNA): TGTGCCAGCAGCTTGGGCCAGAATGAGCAGTTCTTC. The encoded protein is CASSLGQNEQFF.

The CDR3 nucleotides read TGTGCCAGTAGTATGCTCCTTCGTGAGTACGAGCAGTACTTC. This translates into CASSMLLREYEQYF. The chain combines TRBV19 with TRBJ2-7; D gene unclear. CDR1 is LNHDA and CDR2 is SQIVND in the germline V gene (reference sequence). This CDR3 spans 14 amino acids. V gave up 3 bases and J gave up 4 bases, with 13 bases separating them.

The chain uses TRBV7-2 and TRBJ2-1; 10 positions agree with TRBD1. Germline V gene data show CDR1 as SGHTA and CDR2 as FQGNSA. The CDR3 has 15 amino acids. The V gene end was trimmed by 7 bases and the J gene end by 4 bases; junction bases not matched to a gene: 7. The DNA for the CDR3 is TGTGCCAGCACTGGGGGGACAGGGGTTTACAATGAGCAGTTCTTC. Encoded protein: CASTGGTGVYNEQFF. Based on the CDR3 plus reference TRBV7-2 and TRBJ2-1, the full variable domain is GAGVSQSPSNKVTEKGKDVELRCDPISGHTALYWYRQSLGQGLEFLIYFQGNSAPDKSGLPSDRFSAERTGGSVSTLTIQRTQQEDSAVYLCASTGGTGVYNEQFFGPGTRLTVL.

This rearrangement joins TRBV11-2 to TRBJ1-4; unclear D gene. Germline CDR1 is SGHAT and CDR2 is FQNNGV. The CDR3 has 16 amino acids. V gave up 5 bases and J gave up 3 bases, with 16 bases separating them. The CDR3 coding sequence is TGTGCCAGCAGCCCGAATTACCTGGGCGCTAATGAAAAACTGTTTTTT. The encoded protein is CASSPNYLGANEKLFF.

CDR3 DNA sequence: TGTGCCAGCAGTTCAACGCAACTAGCGGGAGCGGGCGGGGAGCTGTTTTTT. It is translated as CASSSTQLAGAGGELFF. The chain recombines TRBV11-2 with TRBJ2-2; 11 nucleotides align to TRBD2. J lost 7 bases, V lost 6 bases, and 13 bases had no gene match. Per the germline V gene, CDR1 is SGHAT and CDR2 is FQNNGV. The CDR3 runs to 17 residues.

V gene TRBV19 combines with J gene TRBJ1-2; D is perhaps TRBD1 (6 bases). Deletions cut 4 bases from V and 8 bases from J, with 20 bases between. CDR1 is LNHDA and CDR2 is SQIVND in the germline V gene (reference sequence). The CDR3 consists of 15 residues. The CDR3 DNA sequence: TGTGCCAGTAGTACCACACAGGGAATGGCGTACGGCTACACCTTC. Translating it yields CASSTTQGMAYGYTF.

This rearrangement joins TRBV15 to TRBJ1-5; TRBD1 matches at 7 bases. Germline CDR1 reads LNHNV; CDR2 reads YYDKDF (reference sequence). The V and J ends lost 1 base and 2 bases, in that order; junction bases with no gene match: 8. This CDR3 has 17 amino acids. The CDR3, as DNA: TGTGCCACCAGCAGAGCCCTCCGACAGGGCGGCAATCAGCCCCAGCATTTT. This translates into CATSRALRQGGNQPQHF.

This clone has just a few counts. The chain has TRBV9 and TRBJ1-4; 7 bases map to TRBD1. Germline CDR1 is SGDLS and CDR2 is YYNGEE. V lost 4 bases to trimming and J lost 7 bases; unmatched junction nucleotides: 7. The CDR3 runs to 14 residues. The CDR3 DNA reads as TGTGCCAGCAGCCCGGGACAGACACTTGAAAAACTGTTTTTT. Its translation is CASSPGQTLEKLFF.